Listed below are T cell receptor beta chains from one sample, sequenced in a study of lymphopenia after photon versus proton radiotherapy. Clones were read by immunoSEQ multiplex PCR, and TCRdb kept only the in-frame ones, dropping some. The table shows around 70,000 clones, with under 95% occurring only once. The specimen was peripheral blood, collected from a patient treated with photon-based radiotherapy. These receptors originate from a woman aged 70-85 years with pancreatic cancer. The conserved cysteine and the conserved F or W are not part of the CDR3 here.

j_call	v_call	cdr3_aa
TRBJ1-1	TRBV6-6	ASSSQGAKGTEAF
TRBJ2-1	TRBV9	ASSPKPGLAEKQF
TRBJ2-7	TRBV28	ASSLSDGEQY
TRBJ2-7	TRBV28	ASSQAGGEEQY
TRBJ2-5	TRBV19	ASRRGRGETQY
TRBJ2-3	TRBV5-5	ASAKRTGTGATDTQY
TRBJ2-3	TRBV9	ASSVGMSSVSTDTQY
TRBJ1-1	TRBV28	ASSPPGGANTEAF
TRBJ2-1	TRBV10-3	AIKADVGEIEQF
TRBJ2-1	TRBV28	ASSLTPPAGGPHEQF
TRBJ2-3	TRBV18	ASSPQSTDTQY
TRBJ2-7	TRBV14	ASSSFEEQY
TRBJ2-7	TRBV6-5	ASSYSSGLPGEQY
TRBJ1-5	TRBV7-2	ASSLVFENQPQH
TRBJ1-5	TRBV21-1	ASSRRCPEKSQPQH
TRBJ2-3	TRBV21-1	ASSKGGRLIPDTQY
TRBJ2-2	TRBV10-3	ATDPTGRTGELF
TRBJ1-3	TRBV30	AWRAYRGVGNTIY
TRBJ1-5	TRBV18	ASSPARGNQPQH
TRBJ1-3	TRBV28	ASSLTAREGRGNTIY
TRBJ2-2	TRBV7-9	ASSLPSGRAAGELF
TRBJ1-2	TRBV4-2	ASRSPGRVDGYT
TRBJ2-2	TRBV27	ASIFRATGELF
TRBJ1-5	TRBV6-6	ASRHRVGSNQPQH
TRBJ2-5	TRBV18	ASSQLPRQGMETQY
TRBJ2-5	TRBV28	ASSTAAGGGETQY
TRBJ1-2	TRBV5-4	ASSQRQARANYGYT
TRBJ2-1	TRBV7-3	ASPTENEQF
TRBJ2-2	TRBV7-3	ASSLAGASAGELF
TRBJ2-7	TRBV28	ASYGLAGGPGHEQY
TRBJ2-7	TRBV19	ASSVGGQGTTTKQY
TRBJ2-1	TRBV7-8	ASSFGTSPTSYNEQF
TRBJ1-4	TRBV30	AWSGGQGREKLF
TRBJ1-5	TRBV6-5	ASSQGALNQPQH
TRBJ2-1	TRBV7-3	ASSLHGRASGTLEQF
TRBJ1-1	TRBV19	ASYRGGTEAF
TRBJ1-1	TRBV6-6	ASSYFQGPNTEAF
TRBJ1-5	TRBV7-9	ASSLGAGSDNQPQH
TRBJ2-2	TRBV4-2	ASSQDRGRGSGELF
TRBJ1-2	TRBV5-1	ASSLADGRKGASGGYT
TRBJ1-1	TRBV6-6	ASSYGSTGMNTEAF
TRBJ2-2	TRBV11-3	ASSLGGPGELF
TRBJ2-5	TRBV5-1	ASSPGQTETQY
TRBJ2-3	TRBV2	ASSVTSPRVDTQY
TRBJ2-5	TRBV20-1	SARVQETQY
TRBJ1-1	TRBV18	ASSPPQRVENTEAF